This TCR beta chain appears in the sequencing data of a study of molecular identifiers for immune sequencing clone quantification. Study findings and constraints: One cell's worth of spiked Jurkat TCR RNA was reportedly detectable among 1 million or so naive cells.

A single record per CDR3 protein comes from TCRdb applying MiXCR to the PCR reads. The data show some 580,000 distinct CDR3 sequences, roughly 23% seen once. Ten or more counts support this clonotype. Antigen: not known. Trimming took off 4 bases at V and 0 bases at J, with 13 bases between the two ends. The CDR3 is 15 residues long. Germline V gene lookup returns CDR1 MDHEN and CDR2 SYDVKM. CD8+CD4-CCR7+CD45RA+ cells were sorted as naive CD8 T cells. The chain combines TRBV28 with TRBJ2-7; no clear D gene. Input material: naive CD8+ T cells from blood, with Jurkat cell RNA spiked in. The sample's subset: FACS-sorted CD8+CD4-CCR7+CD45RA+ naive T cells. The receptor's source is a human donor in good health. Some libraries in this study had Jurkat cell RNA spiked in. The CDR3 loop is CASSSARTFSYEQYF. CDR3 bases: TGTGCCAGCAGTTCCGCCAGGACGTTCTCCTACGAGCAGTACTTC.